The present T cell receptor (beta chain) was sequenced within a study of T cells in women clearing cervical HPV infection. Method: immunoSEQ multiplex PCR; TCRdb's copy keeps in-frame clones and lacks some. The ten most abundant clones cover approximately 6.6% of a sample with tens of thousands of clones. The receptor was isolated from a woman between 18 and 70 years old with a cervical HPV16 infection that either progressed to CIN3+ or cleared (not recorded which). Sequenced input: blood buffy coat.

The CDR3 DNA, read in part, is TGTGCCAGTAGTATTCGGGACAGGTCGGACTATGGC. This translates into CASSIRDRSDYG. In full, the CDR3 reads CASSIRDRSDYGYTF. The J gene is TRBJ1-2, the V gene TRBV19, with TRBD1 matching over 8 bases. The CDR3 end is not reached by the read, which stops 3 residues before it; the germline J gene fills it in. In germline, CDR1 is LNHDA, CDR2 SQIVND (reference sequence). The CDR3 is 15 residues long. J was trimmed by 3 bases and V by 3 bases; bases with no gene match: 6. Using reference TRBV19 and TRBJ1-2 for the parts outside the CDR3, the full variable domain is DGGITQSPKYLFRKEGQNVTLSCEQNLNHDAMYWYRQDPGQGLRLIYYSQIVNDFQKGDIAEGYSVSREKKESFPLTVTSAQKNPTAFYLCASSIRDRSDYGYTFGSGTRLTVV.